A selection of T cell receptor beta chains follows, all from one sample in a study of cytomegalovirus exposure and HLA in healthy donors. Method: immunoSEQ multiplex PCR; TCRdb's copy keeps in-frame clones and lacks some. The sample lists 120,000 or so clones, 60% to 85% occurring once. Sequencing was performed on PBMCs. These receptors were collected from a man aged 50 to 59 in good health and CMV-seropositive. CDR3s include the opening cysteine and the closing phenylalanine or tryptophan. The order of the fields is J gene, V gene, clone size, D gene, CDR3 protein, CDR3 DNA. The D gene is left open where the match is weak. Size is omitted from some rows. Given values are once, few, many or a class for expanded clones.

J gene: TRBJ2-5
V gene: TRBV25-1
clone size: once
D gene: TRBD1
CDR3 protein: CASAASGQGKGTQYF
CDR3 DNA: TGTGCCAGCGCAGCCTCGGGACAGGGGAAGGGGACCCAGTACTTC

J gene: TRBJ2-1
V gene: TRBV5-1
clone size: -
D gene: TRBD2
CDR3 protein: CASSLPTSGGPTSYNEQFF
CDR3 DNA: TGCGCCAGCAGCCTACCGACTAGCGGGGGGCCTACCTCCTACAATGAGCAGTTCTTC

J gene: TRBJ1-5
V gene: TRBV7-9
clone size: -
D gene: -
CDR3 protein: CASSLGGGFSNQPQHF
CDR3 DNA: TGTGCCAGCAGCTTAGGGGGAGGGTTTAGCAATCAGCCCCAGCATTTT

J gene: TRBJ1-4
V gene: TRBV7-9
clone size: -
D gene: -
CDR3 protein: CASSLEKGREVFF
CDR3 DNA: TGTGCCAGCAGCTTAGAGAAAGGGAGAGAGGTGTTTTTT

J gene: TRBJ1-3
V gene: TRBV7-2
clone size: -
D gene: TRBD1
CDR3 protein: CASSLVGQALLSSGNTIYF
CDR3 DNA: TGTGCCAGCAGCTTAGTTGGACAGGCGCTCCTCAGCTCTGGAAACACCATATATTTT

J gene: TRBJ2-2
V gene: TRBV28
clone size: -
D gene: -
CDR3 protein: CASSFRGLAGELFF
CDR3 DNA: TGTGCCAGCAGTTTTCGGGGGTTGGCCGGGGAGCTGTTTTTT

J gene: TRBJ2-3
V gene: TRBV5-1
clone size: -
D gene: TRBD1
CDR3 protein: CASSVDRATDTQYF
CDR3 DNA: TGCGCCAGCAGCGTAGACAGGGCCACAGATACGCAGTATTTT

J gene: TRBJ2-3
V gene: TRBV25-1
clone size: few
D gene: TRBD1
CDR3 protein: CASSGQGGTDTQYF
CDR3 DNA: TGTGCCAGCAGTGGACAGGGTGGCACAGATACGCAGTATTTT

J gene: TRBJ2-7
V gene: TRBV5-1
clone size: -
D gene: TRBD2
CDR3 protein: CASSFGTSGGLSSYEQYF
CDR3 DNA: TGCGCCAGCAGCTTTGGGACTAGCGGGGGCCTTAGCTCCTACGAGCAGTACTTC

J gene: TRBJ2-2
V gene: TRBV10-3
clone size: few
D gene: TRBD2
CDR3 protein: CAISESSGGQTGELFF
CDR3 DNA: TGTGCCATCAGTGAGTCTAGCGGGGGCCAGACCGGGGAGCTGTTTTTT

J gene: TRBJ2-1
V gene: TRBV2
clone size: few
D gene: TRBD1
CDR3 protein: CASRNTGSRGQGSNNEQFF
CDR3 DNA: TGTGCCAGCAGAAACACCGGGTCGAGGGGACAGGGGAGTAACAATGAGCAGTTCTTC

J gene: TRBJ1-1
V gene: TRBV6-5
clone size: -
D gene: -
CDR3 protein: CASSYGLAPTEAFF
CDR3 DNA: TGTGCCAGCAGTTACGGTCTGGCCCCCACTGAAGCTTTCTTT

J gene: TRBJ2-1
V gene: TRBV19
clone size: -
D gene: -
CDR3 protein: CATQRVSSYNEQFF
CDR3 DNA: TGTGCCACCCAACGGGTGAGCTCCTACAATGAGCAGTTCTTC

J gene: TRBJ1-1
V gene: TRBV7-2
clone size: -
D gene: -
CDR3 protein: CASSSGPGMAEAFF
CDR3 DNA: TGTGCCAGCAGCTCAGGTCCGGGGATGGCTGAAGCTTTCTTT

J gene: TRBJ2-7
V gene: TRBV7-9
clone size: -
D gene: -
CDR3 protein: CASSLGTSIYEQYF
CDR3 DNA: TGTGCCAGCAGCTTAGGGACATCTATCTACGAGCAGTACTTC

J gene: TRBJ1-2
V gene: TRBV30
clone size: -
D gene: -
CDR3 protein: CAWSVGPAGTF
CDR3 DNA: TGTGCCTGGAGTGTAGGACCGGCGGGCACCTTC

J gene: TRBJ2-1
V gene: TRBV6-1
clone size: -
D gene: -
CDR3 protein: CASSEAHRSSYNEQFF
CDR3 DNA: TGTGCCAGCAGTGAAGCGCACAGGAGCTCCTACAATGAGCAGTTCTTC

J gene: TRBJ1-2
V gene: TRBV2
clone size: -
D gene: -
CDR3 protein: CASSVRGDGYTF
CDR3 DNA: TGTGCCAGCAGTGTTAGGGGTGATGGCTACACCTTC

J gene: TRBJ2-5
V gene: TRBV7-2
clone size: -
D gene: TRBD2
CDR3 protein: CASRERPGLAEETQYF
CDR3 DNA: TGTGCCAGCAGGGAGCGACCGGGACTAGCGGAAGAGACCCAGTACTTC

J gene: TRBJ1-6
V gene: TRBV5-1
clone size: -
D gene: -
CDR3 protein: CASSLGAGNSPLHF
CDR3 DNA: TGCGCCAGCAGCTTAGGGGCGGGAAATTCACCCCTCCACTTT

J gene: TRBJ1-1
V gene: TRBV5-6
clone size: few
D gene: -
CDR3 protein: CASSRQGGTEAFF
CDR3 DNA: TGTGCCAGCAGCCGGCAGGGCGGCACTGAAGCTTTCTTT

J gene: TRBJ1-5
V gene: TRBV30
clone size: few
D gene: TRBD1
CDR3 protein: CAYQSTGRSNQPQHF
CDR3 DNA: TGTGCCTACCAATCGACAGGGCGAAGCAATCAGCCCCAGCATTTT

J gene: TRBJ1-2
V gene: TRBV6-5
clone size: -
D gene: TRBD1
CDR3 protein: CASFARGDYGYTF
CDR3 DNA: TGTGCCAGCTTCGCCAGGGGGGACTATGGCTACACCTTC

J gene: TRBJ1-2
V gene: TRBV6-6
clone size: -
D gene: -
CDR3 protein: CASSYSHTTYGYTF
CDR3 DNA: TGTGCCAGCAGTTACTCCCACACCACCTATGGCTACACCTTC

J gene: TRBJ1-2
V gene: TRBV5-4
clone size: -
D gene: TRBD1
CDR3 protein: CASSSIQGDYGYTF
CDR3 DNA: TGTGCCAGCAGCTCAATACAGGGGGACTATGGCTACACCTTC

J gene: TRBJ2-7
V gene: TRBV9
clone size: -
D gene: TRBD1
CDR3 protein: CASSPSQDRATDEQYF
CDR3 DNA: TGTGCCAGCAGCCCCTCACAGGACAGGGCTACAGACGAGCAGTACTTC

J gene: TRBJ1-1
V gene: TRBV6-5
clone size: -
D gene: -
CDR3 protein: CASSYSRGFMNTEAFF
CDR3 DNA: TGTGCCAGCAGTTACTCCCGCGGATTCATGAACACTGAAGCTTTCTTT

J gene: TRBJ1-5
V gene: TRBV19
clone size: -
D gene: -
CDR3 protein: CASGPLGGNQPQHF
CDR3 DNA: TGTGCCAGTGGGCCTCTCGGGGGCAATCAGCCCCAGCATTTT

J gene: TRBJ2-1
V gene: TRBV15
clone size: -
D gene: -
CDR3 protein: CATSPRTDNEQFF
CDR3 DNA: TGTGCCACCAGCCCCCGGACTGACAATGAGCAGTTCTTC

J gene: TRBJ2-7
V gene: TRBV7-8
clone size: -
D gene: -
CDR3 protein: CASSPLQVGGEQYF
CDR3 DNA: TGTGCCAGCAGCCCTCTCCAGGTTGGTGGCGAGCAGTACTTC

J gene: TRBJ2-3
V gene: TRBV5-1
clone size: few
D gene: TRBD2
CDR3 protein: CASSRRGGLVNTDTQYF
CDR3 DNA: TGCGCCAGCAGTCGGCGGGGGGGACTAGTGAATACAGATACGCAGTATTTT

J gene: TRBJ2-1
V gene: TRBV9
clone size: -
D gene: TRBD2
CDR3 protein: CASSVGGRALRNEQFF
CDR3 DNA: TGTGCCAGCAGCGTAGGTGGGAGGGCCCTCCGCAATGAGCAGTTCTTC

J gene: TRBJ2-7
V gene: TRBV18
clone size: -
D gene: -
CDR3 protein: CASSPPGQGYEQYF
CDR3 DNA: TGTGCCAGCTCACCACCAGGCCAGGGATACGAGCAGTACTTC

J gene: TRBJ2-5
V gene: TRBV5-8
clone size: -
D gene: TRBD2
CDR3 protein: CASRSGLAGGRQETQYF
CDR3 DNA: TGTGCCAGCAGATCGGGACTAGCGGGGGGGAGGCAAGAGACCCAGTACTTC

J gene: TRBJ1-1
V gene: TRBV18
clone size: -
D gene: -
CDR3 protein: CASSPPVGTPKKNTEAFF
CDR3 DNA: TGTGCCAGCTCACCACCGGTGGGGACACCGAAAAAGAACACTGAAGCTTTCTTT

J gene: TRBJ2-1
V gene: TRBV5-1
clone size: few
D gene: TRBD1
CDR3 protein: CASSAGQVNEQFF
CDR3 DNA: TGCGCCAGCAGCGCGGGACAGGTAAATGAGCAGTTCTTC

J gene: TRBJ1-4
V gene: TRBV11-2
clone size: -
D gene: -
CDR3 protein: CASSLYREGVQFF
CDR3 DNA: TGTGCCAGCAGCTTATACAGAGAGGGTGTCCAGTTTTTT

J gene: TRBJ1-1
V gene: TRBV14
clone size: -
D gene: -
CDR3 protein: CASLNSLNTEAFF
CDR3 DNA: TGTGCCAGCCTGAACAGTCTGAACACTGAAGCTTTCTTT

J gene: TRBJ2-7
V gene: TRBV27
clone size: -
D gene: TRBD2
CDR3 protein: CASSPVGLAFEQYF
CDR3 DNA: TGTGCCAGCAGCCCAGTGGGACTAGCGTTCGAGCAGTACTTC

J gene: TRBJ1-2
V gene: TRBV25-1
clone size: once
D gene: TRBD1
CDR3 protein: CASSDHTDRGNYGYTF
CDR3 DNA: TGTGCCAGCAGTGACCATACGGACAGGGGTAACTATGGCTACACCTTC

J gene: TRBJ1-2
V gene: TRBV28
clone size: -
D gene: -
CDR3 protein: CASSFGRGGSYGYTF
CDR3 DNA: TGTGCCAGCAGTTTCGGGAGGGGTGGATCCTATGGCTACACCTTC

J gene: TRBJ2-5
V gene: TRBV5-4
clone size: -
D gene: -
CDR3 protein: CASSSGGNAGAEQETQYF
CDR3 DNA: TGTGCCAGCAGCTCGGGCGGGAATGCGGGGGCTGAGCAAGAGACCCAGTACTTC

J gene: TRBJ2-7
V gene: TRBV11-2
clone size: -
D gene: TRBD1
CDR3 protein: CASSILGQGNEQYF
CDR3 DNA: TGTGCCAGCAGCATCCTCGGACAGGGGAACGAGCAGTACTTC

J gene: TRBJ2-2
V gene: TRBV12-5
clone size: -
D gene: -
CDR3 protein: CASGLGQLMGELFF
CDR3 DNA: TGTGCTAGTGGTTTGGGACAGCTGATGGGGGAGCTGTTTTTT

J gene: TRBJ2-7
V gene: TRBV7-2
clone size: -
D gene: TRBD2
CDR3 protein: CASSIYAGTSGDFYEQYF
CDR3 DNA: TGTGCCAGCAGCATTTACGCCGGGACTAGCGGGGATTTCTACGAGCAGTACTTC

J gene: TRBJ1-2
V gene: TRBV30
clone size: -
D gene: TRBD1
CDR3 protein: CAWTHPGQTLGSYTF
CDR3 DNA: TGTGCCTGGACCCACCCGGGACAGACGTTAGGTAGCTACACCTTC

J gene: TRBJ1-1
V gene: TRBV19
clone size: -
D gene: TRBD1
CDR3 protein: CASSQTGRTEAFF
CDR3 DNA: TGTGCCAGTAGCCAGACAGGGCGAACTGAAGCTTTCTTT

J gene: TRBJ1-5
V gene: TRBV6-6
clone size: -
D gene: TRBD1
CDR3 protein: CASKVPDRANQPQHF
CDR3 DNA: TGTGCCAGCAAAGTCCCGGACAGGGCCAATCAGCCCCAGCATTTT

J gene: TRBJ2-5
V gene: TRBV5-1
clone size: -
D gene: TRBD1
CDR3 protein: CASSPGQGSYGQYF
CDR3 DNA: TGCGCCAGCAGTCCTGGACAGGGGTCCTACGGGCAGTACTTC

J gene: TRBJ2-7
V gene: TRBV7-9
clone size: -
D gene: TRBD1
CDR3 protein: CASSPTGVPYEQYF
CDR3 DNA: TGTGCCAGCAGCCCTACAGGGGTCCCCTACGAGCAGTACTTC

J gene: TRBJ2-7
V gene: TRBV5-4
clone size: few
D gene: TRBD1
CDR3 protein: CASSLGGRGTAYEQYF
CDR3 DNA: TGTGCCAGCAGCTTGGGTGGCAGGGGGACGGCCTACGAGCAGTACTTC

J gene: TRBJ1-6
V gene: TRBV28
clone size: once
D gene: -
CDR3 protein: CASSSRPRGTLHF
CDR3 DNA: TGTGCCAGCAGTTCCCGGCCGCGGGGCACCCTCCACTTT

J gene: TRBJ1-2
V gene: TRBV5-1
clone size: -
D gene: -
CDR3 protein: CASRGTGINYGYTF
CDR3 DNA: TGCGCCAGCAGAGGTACGGGAATTAACTATGGCTACACCTTC

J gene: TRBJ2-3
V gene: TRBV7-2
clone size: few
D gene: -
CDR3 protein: CASSLNSARDTQYF
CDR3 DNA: TGTGCCAGCAGCTTAAACTCCGCCAGGGATACGCAGTATTTT

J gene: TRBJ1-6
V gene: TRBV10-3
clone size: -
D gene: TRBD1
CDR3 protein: CAIRTGASGNSPLHF
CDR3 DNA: TGTGCCATCAGGACAGGGGCTTCTGGTAATTCACCCCTCCACTTT